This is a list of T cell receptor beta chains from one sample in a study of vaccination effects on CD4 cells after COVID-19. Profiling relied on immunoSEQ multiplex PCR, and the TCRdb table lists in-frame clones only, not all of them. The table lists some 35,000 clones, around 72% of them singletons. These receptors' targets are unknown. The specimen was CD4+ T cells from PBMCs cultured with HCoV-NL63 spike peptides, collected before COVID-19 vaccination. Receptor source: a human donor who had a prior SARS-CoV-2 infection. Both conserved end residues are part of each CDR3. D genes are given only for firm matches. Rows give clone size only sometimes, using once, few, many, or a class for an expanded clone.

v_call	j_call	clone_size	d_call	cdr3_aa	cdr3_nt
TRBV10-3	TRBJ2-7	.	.	CAISESTPGGPYEQYF	TGTGCCATCAGTGAGTCGACGCCCGGGGGCCCCTACGAGCAGTACTTC
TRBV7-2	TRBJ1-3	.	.	CASSLDPGKGNTIYF	TGTGCCAGCAGCTTAGATCCAGGGAAAGGAAACACCATATATTTT
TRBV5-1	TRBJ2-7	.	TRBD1	CASSSGQGWSYEQYF	TGCGCCAGCAGCTCTGGACAGGGGTGGTCCTACGAGCAGTACTTC
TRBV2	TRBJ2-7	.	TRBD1	CASTRDSLVYEQYF	TGTGCCAGCACCCGGGACAGCCTCGTGTACGAGCAGTACTTC
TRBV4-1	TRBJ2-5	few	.	CASSRGGVETQYF	TGCGCCAGCAGCCGGGGGGGCGTGGAGACCCAGTACTTC
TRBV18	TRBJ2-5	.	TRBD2	CASSRASGIQETQYF	TGTGCCAGCTCACGCGCTAGCGGAATCCAAGAGACCCAGTACTTC
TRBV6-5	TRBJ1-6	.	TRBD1	CASSYLAGTGVSPLHF	TGTGCCAGCAGTTACCTAGCTGGGACAGGAGTTTCACCCCTCCACTTT
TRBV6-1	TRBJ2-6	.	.	CASSGTGPRSTSSGANVLTF	TGTGCCAGCAGTGGGACGGGGCCAAGATCCACGAGCTCTGGGGCCAACGTCCTGACTTTC
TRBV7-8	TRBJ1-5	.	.	CASSLRGLDQPQHF	TGTGCCAGCAGCTTACGGGGGCTTGATCAGCCCCAGCATTTT
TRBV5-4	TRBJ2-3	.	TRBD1	CASSRGTASTDTQYF	TGTGCCAGCAGCAGAGGGACAGCTAGCACAGATACGCAGTATTTT
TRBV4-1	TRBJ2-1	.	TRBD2	CASSRGSGGVDNEQFF	TGCGCCAGCAGCCGGGGGAGCGGGGGGGTGGACAATGAGCAGTTCTTC
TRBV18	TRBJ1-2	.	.	CASSPSDTVGYTF	TGTGCCAGCTCACCATCGGACACGGTGGGCTACACCTTC
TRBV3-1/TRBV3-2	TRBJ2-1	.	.	CASSRGGARFNEQFF	TGTGCCAGCAGCCGTGGGGGGGCCAGGTTCAATGAGCAGTTCTTC
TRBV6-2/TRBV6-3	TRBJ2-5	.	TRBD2	CASSYWGAGGGETQYF	TGTGCCAGCAGTTACTGGGGTGCGGGAGGCGGGGAGACCCAGTACTTC
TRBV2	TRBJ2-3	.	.	CATSTGTVTDTQYF	TGTGCCACCTCCACAGGGACCGTCACAGATACGCAGTATTTT
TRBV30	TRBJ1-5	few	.	CAWSVGVHQPQHF	TGTGCCTGGAGTGTAGGGGTGCATCAGCCCCAGCATTTT
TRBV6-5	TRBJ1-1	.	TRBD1	CASRDRGLNTEAFF	TGTGCCAGCCGGGACAGAGGACTGAACACTGAAGCTTTCTTT
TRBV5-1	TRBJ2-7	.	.	CASSLVADEGQQYF	TGCGCCAGCAGCTTGGTAGCGGATGAGGGGCAGCAGTACTTC
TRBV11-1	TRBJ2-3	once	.	CASTHNSGLSTQYF	TGTGCCAGCACCCATAACTCCGGCCTCAGCACGCAGTATTTT
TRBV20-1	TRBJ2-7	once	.	CSASPGGGYEQYF	TGCAGTGCTAGTCCGGGTGGCGGCTACGAGCAGTACTTC
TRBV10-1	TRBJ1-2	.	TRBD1	CASSVGQEAIRYGYTF	TGCGCCAGCAGTGTGGGACAGGAGGCCATTAGATATGGCTACACCTTC
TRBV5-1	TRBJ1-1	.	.	CASSSGPTQLAFF	TGCGCCAGCAGCTCGGGCCCCACCCAATTAGCTTTCTTT
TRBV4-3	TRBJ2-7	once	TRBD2	CASSQGTRGQYF	TGCGCCAGCAGCCAAGGGACTAGGGGGCAGTACTTC
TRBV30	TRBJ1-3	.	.	CAWSSYSGNTIYF	TGTGCCTGGAGTTCTTACTCTGGAAACACCATATATTTT
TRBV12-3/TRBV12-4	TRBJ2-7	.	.	CASSSDSYEQYF	TGTGCCAGCAGCTCGGACAGTTACGAGCAGTACTTC
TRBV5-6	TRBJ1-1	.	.	CASHKVYVDTEAFF	TGTGCCAGCCATAAGGTCTATGTGGACACTGAAGCTTTCTTT
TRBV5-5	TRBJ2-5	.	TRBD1	CASSLRTGQETQYF	TGTGCCAGCAGCCTCCGGACAGGCCAAGAGACCCAGTACTTC
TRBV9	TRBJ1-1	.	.	CASSVVKGNTEAFF	TGTGCCAGCAGCGTAGTCAAGGGGAACACTGAAGCTTTCTTT
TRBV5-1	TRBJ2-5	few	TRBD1	CASSRRTGTGGQETQYF	TGCGCCAGCAGCCGAAGAACCGGGACAGGGGGCCAAGAGACCCAGTACTTC
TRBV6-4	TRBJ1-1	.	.	CASSEGRTQNTEAFF	TGTGCCAGCAGTGAAGGGCGCACGCAAAACACTGAAGCTTTCTTT
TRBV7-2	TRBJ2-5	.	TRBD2	CASSLTSGSYQETQYF	TGTGCCAGCAGCTTAACTAGCGGATCGTACCAAGAGACCCAGTACTTC
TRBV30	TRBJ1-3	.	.	CAWSVGLGDTIYF	TGTGCCTGGAGTGTAGGATTGGGGGACACCATATATTTT
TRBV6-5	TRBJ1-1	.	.	CASSYSVINTEAFF	TGTGCCAGCAGTTACTCTGTGATAAACACTGAAGCTTTCTTT
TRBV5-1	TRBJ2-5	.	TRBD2	CASSPGGPGETQYF	TGCGCCAGCAGCCCGGGAGGACCGGGAGAGACCCAGTACTTC
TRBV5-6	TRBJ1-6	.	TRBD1	CASSSVAGGHSPLHF	TGTGCCAGCAGCTCCGTGGCAGGGGGCCACTCACCCCTCCACTTT
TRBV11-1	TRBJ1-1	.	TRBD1	CASSLDPGTGSPTAFF	TGTGCCAGCAGCCTAGATCCCGGGACAGGTTCTCCCACGGCTTTCTTT
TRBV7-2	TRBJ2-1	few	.	CASRPQGAYNEQFF	TGTGCCAGCCGACCGCAGGGAGCCTACAATGAGCAGTTCTTC
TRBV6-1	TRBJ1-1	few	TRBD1	CASSEMTGEGNTEAFF	TGTGCCAGCAGTGAAATGACAGGGGAGGGTAACACTGAAGCTTTCTTT
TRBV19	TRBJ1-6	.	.	CASSIANSYNSPLHF	TGTGCCAGTAGTATCGCAAACTCCTATAATTCACCCCTCCACTTT
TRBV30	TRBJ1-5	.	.	CAWSPRGVLFPPQHF	TGTGCCTGGAGTCCACGTGGGGTCCTTTTCCCGCCCCAGCATTTT